The entry below describes one T cell receptor (beta chain). This entry comes from a study of T cell responses to AZD1222 COVID-19 vaccine. Looking at the study overall: Second doses were pooled across both intervals (about 4 or about 12 weeks).

Produced via immunoSEQ multiplex PCR; TCRdb's table is partial and in-frame only. The sample carries about 130,000 clones, roughly 88% recorded once. Trimming shortened V by 2 bases and J by 0 bases, and 11 bases separated the two germline ends. The CDR3 totals 16 residues. The germline V gene encodes CDR1 SGHNT and CDR2 YYREEE (reference sequence). This sequence originates from an adult in good health. Sequencing used peripheral blood, obtained on day 0 of AZD1222 vaccination. The chain links TRBV5-4 to TRBJ1-4; a weak D match, TRBD1 (6 bases). CDR3 coding DNA: TGTGCCAGCAGCTTAGCAGGGGCAGCAACTAATGAAAAACTGTTTTTT. As protein: CASSLAGAATNEKLFF.